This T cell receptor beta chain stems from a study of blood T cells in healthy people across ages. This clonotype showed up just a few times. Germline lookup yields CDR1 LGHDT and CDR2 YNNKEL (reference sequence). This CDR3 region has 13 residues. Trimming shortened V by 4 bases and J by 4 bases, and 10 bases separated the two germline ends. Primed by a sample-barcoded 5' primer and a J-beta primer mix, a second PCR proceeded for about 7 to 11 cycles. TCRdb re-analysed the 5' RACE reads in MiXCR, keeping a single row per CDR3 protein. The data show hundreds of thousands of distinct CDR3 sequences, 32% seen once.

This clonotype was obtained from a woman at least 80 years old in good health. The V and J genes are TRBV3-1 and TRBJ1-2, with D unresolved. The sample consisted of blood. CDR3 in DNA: TGTGCCAGCAGCCCCGCTCAGCCCTATGGCTACACCTTC. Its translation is CASSPAQPYGYTF.